Each of the 6 T cell receptor beta chains below was sequenced from the same sample in a study of OX40 agonist ivuxolimab in advanced cancers. The repertoire was sequenced with immunoSEQ multiplex PCR; TCRdb's copy has only in-frame clones and lacks some. The data contain about 38,000 clones, about three quarters of them singletons. The source was CD4+ or CD8+ T cells sorted from blood, collected in a trial of the OX40 agonist ivuxolimab. The receptors stem from an adult with an advanced solid tumor such as melanoma, head and neck, liver or kidney cancer.

V usage is TRBV27 and J usage is TRBJ1-2, with 12 positions matching TRBD1. CDR1 and CDR2 (germline): MNHEY, SMNVEV (reference sequence). V lost 4 bases, J lost 8 bases, and 8 bases stayed unmatched. The CDR3 extends over 15 amino acids. CDR3 coding DNA: TGTGCCAGCAGTTCCTTGGGACAGGGGGCTGGAGGCTACACCTTC. It codes for CASSSLGQGAGGYTF.

The chain combines TRBV11-2 with TRBJ2-3; D is possibly TRBD2 (5 bases). This CDR3 is 15 amino acids long. Germline V gives CDR1 SGHAT, CDR2 FQNNGV. V was shortened by 4 bases and J by 0 bases, with 11 bases between the two germline ends. The CDR3 DNA sequence: TGTGCCAGCAGCTCAAGCGGATCTAGCACAGATACGCAGTATTTT. As protein: CASSSSGSSTDTQYF.

The CDR3 is CASSLESGGVFHEQYF. CDR3 coding DNA: TGTGCCAGCAGCTTAGAGTCAGGAGGGGTTTTCCACGAGCAGTACTTC. V gene TRBV7-8 combines with J gene TRBJ2-7, with D perhaps matching TRBD2 (6 bases). This CDR3 spans 16 amino acids. With 1 base removed from V and 5 bases from J, the gap between germline ends came to 18 bases. CDR1 SGHVS and CDR2 FQNEAQ come from the germline V gene.

The chain recombines TRBV28 with TRBJ1-5; D remains unclear. Deletions cut 5 bases from V and 0 bases from J, with 8 bases between. Germline V gives CDR1 MDHEN, CDR2 SYDVKM. The CDR3 has 14 residues. CDR3 sequence reads: CASSPTVSNQPQHF. The DNA for the CDR3 is TGTGCCAGCAGTCCGACGGTTAGCAATCAGCCCCAGCATTTT. Drawing the rest from reference TRBV28 and TRBJ1-5, the complete variable domain is DVKVTQSSRYLVKRTGEKVFLECVQDMDHENMFWYRQDPGLGLRLIYFSYDVKMKEKGDIPEGYSVSREKKERFSLILESASTNQTSMYLCASSPTVSNQPQHFGDGTRLSIL.

The chain couples TRBV10-1 to TRBJ2-1; TRBD1 aligns across 11 bases. The ends lost 2 bases at V and 7 bases at J; junction bases unmatched: 1. The CDR3 is made up of 14 amino acids. CDR1 is WNHNN, CDR2 SYGVQD, per germline (reference sequence). In DNA, the CDR3 is TGCGCCAGCAGTGAGGGGACAGGGGGTAATGAGCAGTTCTTC. As protein: CASSEGTGGNEQFF.

The V and J genes are TRBV9 and TRBJ1-2, with D hard to call. CDR1 and CDR2 (germline): SGDLS, YYNGEE. This CDR3 is 15 amino acids long. The ends were cut back, 0 bases at V and 4 bases at J, with 13 bases in the middle. CDR3 region: CASSVEHSVVYGYTF. CDR3 DNA: TGTGCCAGCAGCGTAGAACACTCCGTGGTCTATGGCTACACCTTC.